This T cell receptor beta chain was recorded in a study of cytomegalovirus exposure and HLA in healthy donors (dated by TCRdb to 2017 to 2019). Context from the whole study: An earlier analysis of several hundred of the donors reported roughly 300 Gb of sequence data and around 110 million unique TCR beta sequences obtained from some 200 million T cells. Donor age, sex, ethnicity and CMV serostatus were compiled alongside the repertoire data. The T cell repertoires of 700 or so subjects were profiled by immunosequencing and related to cytomegalovirus serostatus. Of the 398 genotyped donors, 65% to 90% were placed in the genetic ancestry cluster associated with self-reported Caucasian donors. HLA typing included class I and class II loci at four-digit resolution. An earlier analysis of some 500 of the donors used high-throughput TCR beta sequencing to judge whether each TCR beta V gene segment behaved as functional or pseudogenic. The later analysis used no new phenotypic data to find candidate immune exposures, relying instead on TCR beta sequences and their occurrence across donors. Because of strong linkage in the cohort, four to six DR-DQ haplotypes were treated as single units for association and clustering. Among about 410 genotyped donors of the cohort, an average of around 240,000 unique TCR beta nucleotide sequences was sequenced per donor, of which 15% to 20% were non-productive. High-throughput TCR immunosequencing, statistical association of individual TCRs with disease status, and machine learning were combined to predict cytomegalovirus infection status. The study was designed to test whether signatures of past pathogen exposure could be identified by cataloging public T cell receptors. Every repertoire in the discovery cohort had been generated on one and the same sequencing platform. The number of donors typed differed by locus, with roughly 620-630 for A, B, C, DRB1 and DQB1, 522 for DQA1, 600 to 610 for DPA1, and some 440 for DPB1. In a later analysis, previously published TCR beta repertoires from 600 to 850 donors were re-analyzed and high-resolution HLA genotyping was added so that TCR occurrence patterns could be studied. A later genetic analysis took genome-wide SNP genotypes for about three fifths of the 666 donors and used that subset as a discovery cohort. An early release that covered about 600 HLA-typed donors contained about 300 gigabases of sequencing data and 65 million to 100 million unique TCR sequences. Besides the first cohort of under 700 subjects, a separate validation cohort made up of over 95 different subjects was used. What the authors observed across the whole study: Roughly uniform sequencing depth across donors was assumed in presence/absence analyses, although this assumption may not hold. V-gene and J-gene trimming of TCR beta chains was associated with a missense DCLRE1C variant in a later genetic analysis, and the association was replicated in an independent cohort. Linkage disequilibrium might explain the correlated functional status among segregating V segments, but an unknown experimental factor could not be ruled out. In vitro tests confirmed that three of the cytomegalovirus-associated TCR beta chains recognize cytomegalovirus antigens. In both the original and validation cohorts, the classifier was reported to diagnose cytomegalovirus status with high specificity and sensitivity. In a later analysis, TCR association rates were found to vary across HLA loci, with the most associated TCRs seen for DRB1 alleles and the fewest for HLA-C alleles. Immune exposure information for the cohort was limited to CMV serostatus. The cohort was sequenced for TCR beta chains only, and without alpha or paired-chain data the features that could be detected were limited. A further reported finding was that TCR beta sequences accurately predicted the HLA-A and HLA-B alleles for most subjects in the first cohort. Most TCR sequences were observed very rarely across donors, whereas some public TCRs were present in many individuals. In a later analysis, over 15,000 TCR beta sequences were associated with specific HLA alleles at a false discovery rate of 0.05. A later analysis found that HLA-associated TCR beta chains were more clonally expanded and had lower generation probabilities than equally common non-associated chains. Compared with the roughly 700-donor mean, donors in an Asian-associated ancestry cluster had fewer N-insertions in productive TCRs, according to a later genetic analysis. The study listed approximately 150 TCR beta chains as associated with cytomegalovirus. According to the authors, the approach could potentially be generalized to other disease states and immunological phenotypes. In a later analysis, most CMV-associated TCR beta chains were found to appear HLA-restricted, with HLA associations seemingly driven largely by CMV exposure. Because the 87-base-pair reads could not distinguish some IMGT-functional V segments, including TRBV6-2 and TRBV6-3, those segments were excluded. In an earlier analysis of some 500 of the donors, most TCR beta V segments were observed in productive rearrangements about 90% or about 30% of the time, broadly matching IMGT annotations. Because counts were too low, roughly 18 rarely observed V segments, including chromosome 9 orphons, were left out of the earlier analysis of some 600 of the donors. A cluster of highly shared sequence variants was judged likely to represent a technical artifact of the sequencing pipeline. Several of the top co-occurrence clusters appeared to be linked to parvovirus B19, influenza, CMV and Epstein-Barr virus, according to a later analysis. HLA typing was unavailable for some donors at each locus, so association tests used only the typed subset. Strong co-occurrence of HLA alleles, especially DR and DQ, made assigning TCR associations to individual alleles difficult.

The cohort consisted of 666 healthy bone marrow donors. At the time of sampling, all cohort members were nominally healthy, though unrecorded immune exposures were likely present. The donor tested CMV seropositive, placing the donor among the 289 seropositive members of the cohort. Every donor gave a peripheral blood sample, and the peripheral blood mononuclear cells from that sample were used for TCR beta sequencing. The Qiagen DNeasy Blood Extraction Kit was used to extract genomic DNA from the blood cell samples. The CDR3 starts with the cysteine, ends with the phenylalanine, and has 15 residues. The retained sequence is limited to the CDR3, 45 bases, with the frame set at the first base. Per the germline V gene, SNHLY is the CDR1 and FYNNEI is the CDR2. V is shortened by 6 bases, J by 2 bases, and the region joining them spans 13 bases. This clone was counted a few times. This receptor's antigen is unknown. No quality values exist for individual bases; no much larger clone is one base distant.

Libraries were constructed by the immunoSEQ multiplex PCR assay. For the multiplex PCR, a mixture combining 60 forward primers for TCR Vbeta segments and 13 reverse primers for TCR Jbeta segments was used. The CDR3 region of rearranged TCR beta genes was amplified from genomic DNA with a multiplex PCR assay. The Illumina HiSeq System was used to sequence the amplified TCR beta libraries as 87-base-pair reads. As for the original processing: Across the 640 or so repertoires, a later analysis counted approximately 83 million unique TCR beta chains, approximately 10 million of which were shared by at least two donors. A nearest-neighbor algorithm error-corrected the raw reads and collapsed the reads into unique sequences, merging closely related sequences to remove PCR and sequencing errors. To assign V, D and J gene segments, CDR3 sequences were aligned to IMGT reference sequences. Each retained sequence needed at least a six-nucleotide match to both a V gene segment and a J gene segment. Rearrangements were classified as productive when the CDR3 lacked stop codons and remained in frame with V and J, and all other rearrangements were classified as non-productive. CDR3 was defined according to IMGT convention as the region running from the second conserved V-encoded cysteine to the conserved J-encoded phenylalanine. The earlier analysis of about 610 of the donors excluded sequences that lacked an unambiguous match to a single V gene segment. An earlier analysis of some 610 of the donors called V segments functional above 56.7% productive rearrangements and segregating when the between-donor standard deviation exceeded 5%. A statistical classification framework was built for diagnosing cytomegalovirus status from the catalog of TCR beta chain sequences. In a later analysis, TCR nucleotide sequences were compared against IMGT/GENE-DB human TR gene sequences so that V and J genes could be assigned. In a later analysis, CDR3 sequences and most-parsimonious VDJ recombination scenarios were assigned using the TCRdist pipeline. A later analysis defined each TCR beta chain by its CDR3 amino acid sequence plus V-gene family, and excluded reads lacking a unique V-gene family. In a later analysis, 500 to 650 highly shared, low-generation-probability nucleotide sequences were removed to address suspected cross-contamination and a sequencing artifact. In a later analysis, a clonal expansion index for each public chain was calculated from normalized within-repertoire ranks of inferred template counts. Generation probabilities in a later analysis came from a VDJ recombination model fitted to out-of-frame rearrangements, and those results were checked against IGoR. Hypergeometric tests were used in a later analysis to score TCR-TCR, TCR-HLA and TCR-CMV co-occurrence, with a repertoire-size bias correction applied to the TCR pairs. A later analysis estimated false discovery rates by permuting HLA or CMV assignments 20 times. In a later analysis, co-occurring TCRs were grouped using DBSCAN, and TCRdist sequence similarity was added for clustering within HLA-allele-positive subsets. Repertoires with fewer than 30,000 or more than 120,000 public chains were left out of co-occurrence clustering, as were five repertoires with anomalous nucleotide sharing. In its TCRdb copy, this immuneACCESS table keeps in-frame sequences only and misses some clones. Where compared with another copy, unresolved V genes explain less than half of these, and the others have no known cause. V and J calls and clone size are given by that table; D and trimming were obtained from the DNA. The sample profile shows 150,000 to 200,000 clones; around 75% of them were found once. About 8% of the sample is taken by the ten largest.

The clonotype was recovered from a woman between 40 and 55 years old in good health and CMV-seropositive. Sequences were obtained from PBMCs. Recombination linked TRBV2 to TRBJ2-2; a tentative D match to TRBD2 spans 5 bases. Here is the DNA: TGTGCCAGCAGCCGACTAATACCTAACACCGGGGAGCTGTTTTTT. This sequence encodes CASSRLIPNTGELFF.